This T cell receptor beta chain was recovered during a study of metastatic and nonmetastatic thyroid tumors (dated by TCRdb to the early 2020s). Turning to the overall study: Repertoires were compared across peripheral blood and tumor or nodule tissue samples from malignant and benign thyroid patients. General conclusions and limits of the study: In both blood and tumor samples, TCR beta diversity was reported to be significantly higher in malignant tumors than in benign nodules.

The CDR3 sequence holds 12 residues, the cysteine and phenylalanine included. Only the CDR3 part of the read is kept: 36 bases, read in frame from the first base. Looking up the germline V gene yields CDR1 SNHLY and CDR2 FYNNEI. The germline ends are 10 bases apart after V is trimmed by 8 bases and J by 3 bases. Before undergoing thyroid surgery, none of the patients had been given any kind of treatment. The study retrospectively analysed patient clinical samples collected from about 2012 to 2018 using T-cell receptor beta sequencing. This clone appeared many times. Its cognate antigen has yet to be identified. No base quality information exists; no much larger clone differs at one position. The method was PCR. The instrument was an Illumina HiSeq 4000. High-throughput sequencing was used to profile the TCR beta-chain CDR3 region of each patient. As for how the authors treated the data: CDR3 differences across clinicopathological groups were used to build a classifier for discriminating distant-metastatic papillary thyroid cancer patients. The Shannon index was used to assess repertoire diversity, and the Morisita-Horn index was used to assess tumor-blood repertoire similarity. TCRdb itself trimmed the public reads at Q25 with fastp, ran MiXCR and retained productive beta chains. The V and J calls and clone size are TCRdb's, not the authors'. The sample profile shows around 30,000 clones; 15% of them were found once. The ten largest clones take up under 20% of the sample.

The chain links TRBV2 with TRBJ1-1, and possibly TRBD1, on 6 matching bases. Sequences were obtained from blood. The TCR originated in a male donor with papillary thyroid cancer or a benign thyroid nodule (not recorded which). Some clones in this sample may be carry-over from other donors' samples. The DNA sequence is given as TGTGCCAGCGGGGGGCGGTACACTGAAGCTTTCTTT. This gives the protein CASGGRYTEAFF.